A single sample is the source of the 8 T cell receptor beta chains below, sequenced in a study of liver allograft versus peripheral blood T cells. On the study more broadly: Graft-liver T cell receptor repertoires were compared against recipient peripheral blood repertoires.

TCRdb fed the reads into MiXCR, producing one record per CDR3 protein. The table has more than 9,000 distinct CDR3 sequences, about a fifth seen once. All receptors come from a human patient who had a liver transplant. Some of the T cells may derive from the graft donor.

This clonotype is medium-sized within its sample. The rearrangement uses TRBV10-3 and TRBJ1-4; no firm D call. The CDR3 is 13 residues long. The V end lost 7 bases, the J end lost 7 bases, and 13 bases lay between the germline ends. Germline lookup yields CDR1 ENHRY and CDR2 SYGVKD. The CDR3 sequence is CAITRALGEKLFF. The CDR3 nucleotides are TGTGCCATCACTAGGGCGTTAGGTGAAAAACTGTTTTTT.

The V gene is TRBV19, the J gene TRBJ2-3; 10 nucleotides agree with TRBD2. The CDR3 has 16 residues. The J segment lost 2 bases and the V segment lost 3 bases, leaving 5 bases of the junction unmatched. Germline V gene data show CDR1 as LNHDA and CDR2 as SQIVND (reference sequence). The chain's CDR3 is CASSILSGGATDTQYF. Written as DNA, the CDR3 is TGTGCCAGTAGTATCCTCAGCGGGGGGGCCACAGATACGCAGTATTTT. Full variable domain (rest looked up from reference TRBV19 and TRBJ2-3): DGGITQSPKYLFRKEGQNVTLSCEQNLNHDAMYWYRQDPGQGLRLIYYSQIVNDFQKGDIAEGYSVSREKKESFPLTVTSAQKNPTAFYLCASSILSGGATDTQYFGPGTRLTVL.

About this clonotype: A much larger clone differs by one base, so this may be a read error. This chain connects TRBV19 to TRBJ1-3; no reliable D call. The germline gives CDR1 LNHDA, CDR2 SQIVND (reference sequence). The V gene lost 3 bases and the J gene lost 0 bases, with 9 bases spanning the gap. This CDR3 is built from 15 residues. The CDR3 DNA is TGTGCCAGTAGTATCCGACTGCACTCTGGAAACACCATATATTTT. It codes for CASSIRLHSGNTIYF. The whole variable domain, remainder taken from reference TRBV19 and TRBJ1-3, is DGGITQSPKYLFRKEGQNVTLSCEQNLNHDAMYWYRQDPGQGLRLIYYSQIVNDFQKGDIAEGYSVSREKKESFPLTVTSAQKNPTAFYLCASSIRLHSGNTIYFGEGSWLTVV.

The chain links TRBV27 to TRBJ2-7; D possibly corresponds to TRBD2 (5 bases). Trimming took off 6 bases at V and 0 bases at J, with 12 bases between the two ends. Germline CDR1 and CDR2: MNHEY and SMNVEV (reference sequence). This CDR3 has 14 residues. The CDR3 nucleotides are TGTGCCAGCAGAACCCTAGCAGACTCCTACGAGCAGTACTTC. The encoded protein is CASRTLADSYEQYF.

The chain links TRBV12-3 or TRBV12-4 to TRBJ1-2; the match to TRBD1 covers 11 bases. The CDR3 has 14 amino acids. V dropped 5 bases and J dropped 4; count of bases not matched to a gene: 3. CDR3 amino acids: CASSLGTGGYGYTF. Written as DNA, the CDR3 is TGTGCCAGCAGTCTCGGGACAGGGGGCTATGGCTACACCTTC.

J is TRBJ1-5 and V is TRBV20-1; no reliable D call. The CDR3 has 15 amino acids. Germline values: CDR1 DFQATT, CDR2 SNEGSKA (reference sequence). V was clipped by 0 bases and J by 0 bases, with 9 bases between them. CDR3 amino acids: CSARDRLHSNQPQHF. The CDR3 DNA reads TGCAGTGCTAGAGATAGGCTCCATAGCAATCAGCCCCAGCATTTT.

This clonotype was seen a handful of times. The chain combines TRBV20-1 with TRBJ1-3; D is undetermined. CDR1 is DFQATT and CDR2 is SNEGSKA in the germline V gene (reference sequence). CDR3 length: 14 amino acids. The germline V and J ends were trimmed by 5 bases and 2 bases, with 13 bases remaining between them. CDR3: CSAESSLPGNTIYF. The CDR3 DNA reads TGCAGTGCTGAAAGCAGTCTCCCTGGAAACACCATATATTTT.

By share, this clonotype ranks as medium-sized. The V call is TRBV27, the J call TRBJ1-5; no clear D. CDR1 is MNHEY and CDR2 is SMNVEV in the germline V gene (reference sequence). This CDR3 contains 14 residues. Trimming shortened V by 6 bases and J by 0 bases, and 9 bases separated the two germline ends. The CDR3 reads CASSRKYSNQPQHF. CDR3 DNA sequence: TGTGCCAGCAGCCGCAAGTATAGCAATCAGCCCCAGCATTTT.